Each of the 10 T cell receptor beta chains below was sequenced from the same sample in a study of Ad26.COV2.S vaccination and SARS-CoV-2 variants (TCRdb year 2021). The receptor library was made with the immunoSEQ multiplex PCR assay. The immuneACCESS repertoire file appears here via TCRdb, limited to in-frame rearrangements. These files lack a portion of the clones; in checked studies, under half of the deficit traces to unresolved V genes, and the cause of the others is not known. For this sample there are roughly 400,000 clones; around 89% appear just once. Together, the top ten hold 1.5% to 2% of the sample. The treatment or condition label for this specimen denotes: around 19 received Ad26.COV2.S at low or high dose, single or two shots; roughly 5 received placebo; per-sample allocation not given. For vaccine and placebo recipients, the sequenced repertoires came from samples collected on day 63 after the first injection.

The specimen was peripheral blood, collected in a trial of Ad26.COV2.S vaccine versus placebo. The receptors come from a person between 18 and 59 years old who received the Ad26.COV2.S COVID-19 vaccine or a placebo.

The chain is built from TRBV6-5 and TRBJ2-5; tentative D call: TRBD1 (6 bases). This CDR3 comprises 13 residues. CDR1 MNHEY and CDR2 SVGAGI come from the germline V gene. V gave up 6 bases and J gave up 5 bases, with 13 bases separating them. The CDR3 bases are TGTGCCAGCAGCGCTGACAGGATCGAGACCCAGTACTTC. Amino acid sequence: CASSADRIETQYF.

In regard to this clone: The sample carries other DNA sequences with the same CDR3. The chain employs TRBV3-1 (or the pseudogene TRBV3-2) and TRBJ2-3; D not certain. Trimming took off 2 bases at V and 5 bases at J, with 5 bases between the two ends. This CDR3 spans 12 amino acids. Germline V gives CDR1 LGHDT, CDR2 YNNKEL (reference sequence). DNA of the CDR3: TGTGCCAGCAGCCAATTCGAAGATACGCAGTATTTT. Its protein product is CASSQFEDTQYF.

The chain couples TRBV6-2 or TRBV6-3 to TRBJ2-7; D gene ambiguous. The CDR3 is made up of 12 amino acids. Germline assignment: CDR1 MNHEY and CDR2 SVGEGT. V lost 6 bases and J lost 5, with 11 bases in between. The CDR3 DNA follows: TGTGCCAGCAGCCTCAGGAAGAACGAGCAGTACTTC. Its translation: CASSLRKNEQYF.

The chain carries TRBV15 and TRBJ2-1; D is unresolved. CDR3 length: 15 amino acids. The germline V and J ends were trimmed by 0 bases and 0 bases, with 6 bases remaining between them. CDR1 and CDR2 from the germline V gene are LNHNV and YYDKDF (reference sequence). DNA for the CDR3: TGTGCCACCAGCAGAGAAAGATACTCCTACAATGAGCAGTTCTTC. Protein: CATSRERYSYNEQFF.

J is TRBJ2-1 and V is TRBV5-4; 11 nucleotides match TRBD2. The ends lost 3 bases at V and 7 bases at J; junction bases unmatched: 15. Germline V gene data show CDR1 as SGHNT and CDR2 as YYREEE (reference sequence). This CDR3 comprises 18 residues. The chain's CDR3 is CASSSSTVTSGSLNEQFF. CDR3 coding DNA: TGTGCCAGCAGCTCGAGCACGGTCACTAGCGGGAGTTTGAATGAGCAGTTCTTC. Full variable domain (remainder filled in from reference TRBV5-4 and TRBJ2-1): ETGVTQSPTHLIKTRGQQVTLRCSSQSGHNTVSWYQQALGQGPQFIFQYYREEENGRGNFPPRFSGLQFPNYSSELNVNALELDDSALYLCASSSSTVTSGSLNEQFFGPGTRLTVL.

V and J are TRBV2 and TRBJ2-1, with D perhaps TRBD1 or TRBD2 (5 bases each). Looked up from germline, CDR1 is SNHLY and CDR2 is FYNNEI. Trimming pared 4 bases from V and 4 bases from J, leaving 11 bases between. CDR3 length: 14 residues. The CDR3: CASSVDRGYNEQFF. Written as DNA, the CDR3 is TGTGCCAGCAGTGTTGACAGAGGGTACAATGAGCAGTTCTTC.

V and J are TRBV11-2 and TRBJ1-2, with a possible D match to TRBD1 (6 bases). CDR1 is SGHAT, CDR2 FQNNGV, per germline. This CDR3 is 13 amino acids long. Trimming pared 5 bases from V and 3 bases from J, leaving 10 bases between. In DNA form, the CDR3 reads TGTGCCAGCAGCCACAGGGTAGACTATGGCTACACCTTC. Translating gives CASSHRVDYGYTF.

V usage is TRBV5-1 and J usage is TRBJ2-1; TRBD2 matches 10 bases. CDR3 length equals 15 residues. The ends lost 3 bases at V and 7 bases at J; junction bases unmatched: 7. Germline V gene lookup returns CDR1 SGHRS and CDR2 YFSETQ. CDR3 in amino acids: CASSSLAGRSNEQFF. Here the CDR3 DNA reads TGCGCCAGCAGCTCACTAGCGGGAAGGAGTAATGAGCAGTTCTTC.

The rearrangement links TRBV18 to TRBJ2-7, with 7 bases matching TRBD1. V was clipped by 0 bases and J by 3 bases; unmatched bases: 5. Germline V gene lookup returns CDR1 KGHSH and CDR2 LQKENI. The CDR3 consists of 15 residues. CDR3 loop: CASSPPGQPFYEQYF. The DNA of the CDR3 is TGTGCCAGCTCACCACCGGGACAGCCTTTCTACGAGCAGTACTTC.

To note about this clone: The identical CDR3 is also encoded by other nucleotide sequences in the sample. The chain employs TRBV28 and TRBJ1-6; D is uncertain. V shed 5 bases and J shed 7 bases, with 9 bases lying between them. Germline V gene data show CDR1 as MDHEN and CDR2 as SYDVKM. CDR3 length: 13 residues. The DNA of the CDR3 is TGTGCCAGCAGTCCCCCCGGGAATTCACCCCTCCACTTT. Encoded protein: CASSPPGNSPLHF.